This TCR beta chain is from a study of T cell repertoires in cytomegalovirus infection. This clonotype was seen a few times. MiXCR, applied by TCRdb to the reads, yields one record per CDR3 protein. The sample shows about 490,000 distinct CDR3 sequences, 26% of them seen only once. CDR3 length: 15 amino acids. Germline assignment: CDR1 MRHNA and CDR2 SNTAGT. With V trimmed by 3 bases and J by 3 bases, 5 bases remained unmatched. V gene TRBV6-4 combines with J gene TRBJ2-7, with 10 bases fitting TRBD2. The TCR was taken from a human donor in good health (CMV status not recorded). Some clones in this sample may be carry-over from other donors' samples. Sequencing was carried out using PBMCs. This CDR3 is CASSDSASGSYEQYF. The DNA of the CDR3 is TGTGCCAGCAGTGATTCGGCTAGCGGGAGCTACGAGCAGTACTTC.